This T cell receptor beta chain was captured in a study of blood T cell repertoires in COVID-19. Across the study: Acute and convalescent COVID-19 specimens originated in the United States, Italy and Spain. PBMCs, B-cell-depleted T cells, or T cells were the source of the cDNA or gDNA that made up the material.

The germline V gene encodes CDR1 SGHRS and CDR2 YFSETQ. The CDR3 is made up of 15 amino acids. V was shortened by 5 bases and J by 2 bases, with 16 bases between the two germline ends. In the authors' workflow: Counts of nucleated cells, estimated from reference gene primer amplification, were obtained. Clones were read by immunoSEQ multiplex PCR, and TCRdb kept only the in-frame ones, dropping some. The V and J calls and clone size were taken over from that table, and D and trimming were inferred from the DNA. The repertoire holds about 180,000 clones, with about 87% as singletons. The sample taken for sequencing was peripheral blood. The genes are TRBV5-1 and TRBJ1-1; TRBD1 might be the D (5 bases). This sequence was found in a woman younger than 45 with acute or convalescent COVID-19. The CDR3 DNA reads as TGCGCCAGCAGGGATCAGGGTTTAAGAAACACTGAAGCTTTCTTT. This translates into CASRDQGLRNTEAFF.